One TCR beta chain is described in this entry. Its ends do not fully match the called genes, so a read error is possible. The data were produced by immunoSEQ multiplex PCR, yet TCRdb's version contains in-frame clones alone and is incomplete. The sample yields 100,000 to 120,000 clones, roughly 80% seen once. The sample comes from a study of T cell responses to AZD1222 COVID-19 vaccine. At the level of the study: Second doses were pooled across both intervals (about 4 or about 12 weeks).

The CDR3 length is 13 residues. The germline V gene has CDR1 SSHAT and CDR2 FNYEAQ (reference sequence). The source was peripheral blood, collected on day 0 of AZD1222 vaccination. The V call is TRBV7-7, the J call TRBJ2-5; TRBD2 is a possible D gene (5 bases). This TCR was recovered from an adult in good health. CDR3 DNA sequence: TGTGCTAGCAGCTTCGACCCGGCGGAGGCCCAGTACTTC. Translated, it gives CASSFDPAEAQYF. Drawing the rest from reference TRBV7-7 and TRBJ2-5, the complete variable domain is GAGVSQSPRYKVTKRGQDVTLRCDPISSHATLYWYQQALGQGPEFLTYFNYEAQPDKSGLPSDRFSAERPEGSISTLTIQRTEQRDSAMYRCASSFDPAEAQYFGPGTRLLVL.